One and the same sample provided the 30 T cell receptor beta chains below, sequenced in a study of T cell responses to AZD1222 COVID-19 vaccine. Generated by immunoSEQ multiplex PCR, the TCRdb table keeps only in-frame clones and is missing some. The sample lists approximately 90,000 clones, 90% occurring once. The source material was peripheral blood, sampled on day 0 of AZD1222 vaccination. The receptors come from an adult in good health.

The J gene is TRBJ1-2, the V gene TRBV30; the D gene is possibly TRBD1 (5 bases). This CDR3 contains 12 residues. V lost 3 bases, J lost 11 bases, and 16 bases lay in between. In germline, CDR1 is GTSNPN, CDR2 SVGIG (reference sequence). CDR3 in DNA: TGTGCCTGGAGGGGGGTTATTGGGCCTTACACCTTC. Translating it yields CAWRGVIGPYTF.

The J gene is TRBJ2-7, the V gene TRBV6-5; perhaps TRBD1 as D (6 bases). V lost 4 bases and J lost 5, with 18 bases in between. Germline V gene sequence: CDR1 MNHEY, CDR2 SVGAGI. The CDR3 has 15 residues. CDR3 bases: TGTGCCAGCAGTTCACAAGGGGCAGGGGAGAACGAGCAGTACTTC. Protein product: CASSSQGAGENEQYF.

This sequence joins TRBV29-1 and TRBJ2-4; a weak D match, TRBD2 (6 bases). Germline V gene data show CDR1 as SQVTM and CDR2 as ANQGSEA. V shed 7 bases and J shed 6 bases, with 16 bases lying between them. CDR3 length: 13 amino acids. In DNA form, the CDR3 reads TGCAGCGGGACTATGAGAGACATAAACATTCAGTACTTC. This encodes CSGTMRDINIQYF.

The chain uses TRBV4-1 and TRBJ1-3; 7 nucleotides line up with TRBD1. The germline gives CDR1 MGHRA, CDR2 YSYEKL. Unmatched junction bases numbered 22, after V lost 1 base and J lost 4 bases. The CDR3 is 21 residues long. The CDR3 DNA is TGCGCCAGCAGCCAAGCCAGGGGGACATTCAGCGAGGCGGCGGCAGGAAACACCATATATTTT. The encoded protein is CASSQARGTFSEAAAGNTIYF.

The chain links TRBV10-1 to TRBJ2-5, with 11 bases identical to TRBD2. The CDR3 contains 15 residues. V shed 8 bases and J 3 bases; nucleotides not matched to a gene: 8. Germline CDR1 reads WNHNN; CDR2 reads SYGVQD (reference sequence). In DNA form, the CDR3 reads TGCGCCAGCCGAGTACTACTAGCGGGGGAAGAGACCCAGTACTTC. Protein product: CASRVLLAGEETQYF.

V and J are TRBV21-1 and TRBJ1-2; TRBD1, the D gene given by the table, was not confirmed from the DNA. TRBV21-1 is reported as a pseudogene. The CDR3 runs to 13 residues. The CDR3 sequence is CASNGQGDYGYTF. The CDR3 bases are TGTGCCAGCAACGGACAGGGCGACTATGGCTACACCTTC.

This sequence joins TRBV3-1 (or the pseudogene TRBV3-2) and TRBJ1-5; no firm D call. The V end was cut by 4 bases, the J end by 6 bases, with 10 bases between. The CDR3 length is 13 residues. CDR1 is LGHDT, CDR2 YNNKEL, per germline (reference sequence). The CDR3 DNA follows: TGTGCCAGCAGCCGAGAGGGAGGTCAGCCCCAGCATTTT. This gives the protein CASSREGGQPQHF.

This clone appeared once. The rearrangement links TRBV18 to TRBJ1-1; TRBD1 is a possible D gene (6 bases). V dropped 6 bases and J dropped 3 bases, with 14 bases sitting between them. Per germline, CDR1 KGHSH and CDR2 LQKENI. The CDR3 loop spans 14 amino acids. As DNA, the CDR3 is TGTGCCAGCTCCGGAATCCAGGGGCACACTGAAGCTTTCTTT. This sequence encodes CASSGIQGHTEAFF.

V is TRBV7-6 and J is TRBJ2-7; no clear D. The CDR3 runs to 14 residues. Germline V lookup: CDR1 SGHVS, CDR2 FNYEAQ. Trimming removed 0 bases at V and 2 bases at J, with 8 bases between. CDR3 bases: TGTGCCAGCAGCTTAGCGCTCCGGCCCTACGAGCAGTACTTC. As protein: CASSLALRPYEQYF.

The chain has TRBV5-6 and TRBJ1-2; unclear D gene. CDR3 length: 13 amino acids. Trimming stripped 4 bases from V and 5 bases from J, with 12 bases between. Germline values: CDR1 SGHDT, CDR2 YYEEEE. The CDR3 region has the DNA TGTGCCAGCAGCCCCTGGGCGGGGTATGGCTACACCTTC. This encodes CASSPWAGYGYTF.

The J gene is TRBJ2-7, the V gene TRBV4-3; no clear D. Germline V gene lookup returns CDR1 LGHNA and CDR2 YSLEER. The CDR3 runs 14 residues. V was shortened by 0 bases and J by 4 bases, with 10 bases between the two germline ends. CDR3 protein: CASSQEWVSYEQYF. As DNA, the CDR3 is TGCGCCAGCAGCCAAGAGTGGGTTAGTTACGAGCAGTACTTC.

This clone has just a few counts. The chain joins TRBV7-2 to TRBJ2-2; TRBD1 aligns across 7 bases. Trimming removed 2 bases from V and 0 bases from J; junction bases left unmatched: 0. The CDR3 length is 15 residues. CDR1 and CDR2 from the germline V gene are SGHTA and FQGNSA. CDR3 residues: CASSLQGANTGELFF. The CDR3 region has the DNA TGTGCCAGCAGCTTACAGGGGGCGAACACCGGGGAGCTGTTTTTT.

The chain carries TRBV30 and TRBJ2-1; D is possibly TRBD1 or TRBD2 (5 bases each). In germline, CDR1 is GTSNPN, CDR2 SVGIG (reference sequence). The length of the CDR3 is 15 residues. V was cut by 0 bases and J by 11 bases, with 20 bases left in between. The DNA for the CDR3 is TGTGCCTGGAGTGTACATGGCAGGGAGCCCTTAAAGCAGTTCTTC. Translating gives CAWSVHGREPLKQFF. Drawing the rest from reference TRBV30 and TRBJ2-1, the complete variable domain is SQTIHQWPATLVQPVGSPLSLECTVEGTSNPNLYWYRQAAGRGLQLLFYSVGIGQISSEVPQNLSASRPQDRQFILSSKKLLLSDSGFYLCAWSVHGREPLKQFFGPGTRLTVL.

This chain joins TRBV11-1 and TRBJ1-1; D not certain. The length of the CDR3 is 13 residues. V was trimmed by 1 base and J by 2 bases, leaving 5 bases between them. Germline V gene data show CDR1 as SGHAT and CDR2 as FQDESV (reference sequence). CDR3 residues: CASSLVINTEAFF. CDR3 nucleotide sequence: TGTGCCAGCAGCTTAGTCATTAACACTGAAGCTTTCTTT. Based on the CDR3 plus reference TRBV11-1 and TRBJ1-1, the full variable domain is EAEVAQSPRYKITEKSQAVAFWCDPISGHATLYWYRQILGQGPELLVQFQDESVVDDSQLPKDRFSAERLKGVDSTLKIQPAELGDSAMYLCASSLVINTEAFFGQGTRLTVV.

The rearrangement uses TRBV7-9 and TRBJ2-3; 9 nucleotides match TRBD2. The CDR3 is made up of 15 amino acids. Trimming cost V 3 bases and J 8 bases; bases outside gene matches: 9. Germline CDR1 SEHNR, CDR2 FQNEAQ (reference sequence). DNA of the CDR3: TGTGCCAGCAGCTTCGTAAGCGGGGGGTGGGGTACGCAGTATTTT. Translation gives CASSFVSGGWGTQYF.

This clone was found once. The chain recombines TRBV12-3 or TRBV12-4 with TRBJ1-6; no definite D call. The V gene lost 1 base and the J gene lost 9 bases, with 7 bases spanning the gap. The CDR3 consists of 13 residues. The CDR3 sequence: CASSLGGFSPLHF. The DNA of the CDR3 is TGTGCCAGCAGTTTAGGAGGGTTTTCACCCCTCCACTTT.

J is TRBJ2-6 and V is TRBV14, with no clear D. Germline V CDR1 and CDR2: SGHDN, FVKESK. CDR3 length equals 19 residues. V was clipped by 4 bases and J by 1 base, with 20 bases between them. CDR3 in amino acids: CASSPLGLLDLSGANVLTF. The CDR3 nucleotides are TGTGCCAGCAGCCCCCTCGGCCTCCTCGATCTATCTGGGGCCAACGTCCTGACTTTC.

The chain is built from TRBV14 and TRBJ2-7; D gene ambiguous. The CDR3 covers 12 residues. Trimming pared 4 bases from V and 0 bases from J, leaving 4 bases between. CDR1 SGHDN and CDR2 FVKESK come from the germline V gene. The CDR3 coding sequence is TGTGCCAGCAGCCGTAACTCCTACGAGCAGTACTTC. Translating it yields CASSRNSYEQYF. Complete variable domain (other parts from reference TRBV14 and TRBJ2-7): EAGVTQFPSHSVIEKGQTVTLRCDPISGHDNLYWYRRVMGKEIKFLLHFVKESKQDESGMPNNRFLAERTGGTYSTLKVQPAELEDSGVYFCASSRNSYEQYFGPGTRLTVT.

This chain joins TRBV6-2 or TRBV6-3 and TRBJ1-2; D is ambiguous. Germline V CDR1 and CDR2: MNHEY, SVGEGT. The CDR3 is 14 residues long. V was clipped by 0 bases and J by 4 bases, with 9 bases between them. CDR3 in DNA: TGTGCCAGCAGTTACTCGACGAGGACCTATGGCTACACCTTC. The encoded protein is CASSYSTRTYGYTF.

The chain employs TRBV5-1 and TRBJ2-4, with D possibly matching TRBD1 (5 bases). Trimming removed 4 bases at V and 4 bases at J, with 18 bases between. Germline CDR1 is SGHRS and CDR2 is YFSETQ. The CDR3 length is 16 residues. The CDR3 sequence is CASSLLGASGKNIQYF. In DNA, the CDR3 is TGCGCCAGCAGCCTGCTTGGGGCGTCAGGGAAAAACATTCAGTACTTC. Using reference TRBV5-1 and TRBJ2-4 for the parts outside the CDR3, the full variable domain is KAGVTQTPRYLIKTRGQQVTLSCSPISGHRSVSWYQQTPGQGLQFLFEYFSETQRNKGNFPGRFSGRQFSNSRSEMNVSTLELGDSALYLCASSLLGASGKNIQYFGAGTRLSVL.

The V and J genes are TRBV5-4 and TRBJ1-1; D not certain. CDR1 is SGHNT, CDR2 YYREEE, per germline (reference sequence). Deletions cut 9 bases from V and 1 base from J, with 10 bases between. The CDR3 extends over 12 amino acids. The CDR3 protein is CATEIGNTEAFF. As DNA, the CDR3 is TGTGCCACCGAAATAGGGAACACTGAAGCTTTCTTT.

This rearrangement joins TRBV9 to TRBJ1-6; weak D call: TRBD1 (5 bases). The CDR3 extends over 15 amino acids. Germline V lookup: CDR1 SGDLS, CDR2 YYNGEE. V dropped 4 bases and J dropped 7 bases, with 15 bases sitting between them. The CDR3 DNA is TGTGCCAGCAGCTTAGACCCCCGGGGGAATTCACCCCTCCACTTT. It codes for CASSLDPRGNSPLHF.

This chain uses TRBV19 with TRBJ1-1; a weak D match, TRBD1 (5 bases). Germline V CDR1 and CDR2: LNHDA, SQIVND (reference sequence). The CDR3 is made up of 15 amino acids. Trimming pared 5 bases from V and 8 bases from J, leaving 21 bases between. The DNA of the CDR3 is TGTGCCAGTAGTCCACCTCCGGCAGGGAGGGTAGAAGCTTTCTTT. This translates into CASSPPPAGRVEAFF.

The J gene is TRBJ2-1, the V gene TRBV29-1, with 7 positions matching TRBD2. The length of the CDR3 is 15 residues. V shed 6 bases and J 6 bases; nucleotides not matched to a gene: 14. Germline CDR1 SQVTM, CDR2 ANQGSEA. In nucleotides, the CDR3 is TGCAGCGTCCCAACGGGGCGGGGGTCTCTCAATGAGCAGTTCTTC. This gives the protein CSVPTGRGSLNEQFF.

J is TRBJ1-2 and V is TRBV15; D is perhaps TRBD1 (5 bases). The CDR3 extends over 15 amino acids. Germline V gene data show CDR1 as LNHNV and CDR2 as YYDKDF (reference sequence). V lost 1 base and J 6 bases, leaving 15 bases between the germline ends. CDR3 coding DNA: TGTGCCACCAGCAGAGTTCCGCAAGGGGAGGATGGCTACACCTTC. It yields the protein CATSRVPQGEDGYTF.

The CDR3 DNA reads as TGTGCCAGCAGCCCGAGGCAGCAAGAGACCCAGTACTTC. Protein sequence: CASSPRQQETQYF. V usage is TRBV7-9 and J usage is TRBJ2-5, with unresolved D. The V and J ends lost 5 bases and 2 bases respectively, with 9 bases between them. In germline, CDR1 is SEHNR, CDR2 FQNEAQ (reference sequence). CDR3 length: 13 residues.

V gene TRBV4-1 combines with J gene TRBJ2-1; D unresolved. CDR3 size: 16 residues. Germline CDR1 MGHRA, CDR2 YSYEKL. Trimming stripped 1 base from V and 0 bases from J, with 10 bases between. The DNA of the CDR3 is TGCGCCAGCAGCCAAGGGTGGCTGAGCTCCTACAATGAGCAGTTCTTC. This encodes CASSQGWLSSYNEQFF.

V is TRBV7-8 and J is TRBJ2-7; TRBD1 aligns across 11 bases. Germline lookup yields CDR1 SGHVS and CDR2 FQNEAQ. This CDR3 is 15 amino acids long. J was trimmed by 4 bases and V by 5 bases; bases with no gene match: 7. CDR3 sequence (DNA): TGTGCCAGCAGCATAGGGACAGGGGGTGGGTACGAGCAGTACTTC. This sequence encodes CASSIGTGGGYEQYF.

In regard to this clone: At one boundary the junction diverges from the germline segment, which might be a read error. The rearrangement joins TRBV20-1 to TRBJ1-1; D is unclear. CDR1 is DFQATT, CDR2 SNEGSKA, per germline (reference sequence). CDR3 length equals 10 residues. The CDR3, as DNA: TGCAGTGCTAAGAACCCTGAAGCTTTCTTT. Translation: CSAKNPEAFF.

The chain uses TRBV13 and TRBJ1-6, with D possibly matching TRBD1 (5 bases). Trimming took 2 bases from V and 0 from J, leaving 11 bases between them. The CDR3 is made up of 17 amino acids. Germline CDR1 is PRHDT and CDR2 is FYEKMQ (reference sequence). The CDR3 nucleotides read TGTGCCAGCAGCTTACGGGGGAGCGCCTCCTATAATTCACCCCTCCACTTT. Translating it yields CASSLRGSASYNSPLHF.